Presented here are 11 T cell receptor beta chains from one specimen sequenced in a study of cytomegalovirus exposure and HLA in healthy donors. Measured with immunoSEQ multiplex PCR; TCRdb has only the in-frame clones, and not every one. The sample lists approximately 59,000 clones; around 93% were seen once. Specimen: PBMCs. These receptors were collected from a man younger than 35 in good health and CMV-seropositive.

V gene TRBV18 combines with J gene TRBJ2-2; 9 bases agree with TRBD2. The CDR3 is 14 residues long. The germline V gene encodes CDR1 KGHSH and CDR2 LQKENI. With 8 bases clipped from V and 0 bases from J, the junction kept 1 base outside the gene matches. CDR3 sequence: CASRTSANTGELFF. Here the CDR3 DNA reads TGTGCCAGCAGGACTAGCGCGAACACCGGGGAGCTGTTTTTT.

This chain connects TRBV6-4 to TRBJ2-1, with 8 nucleotides matching TRBD2. After removal of 3 bases from V and 7 bases from J, the junction contained 8 bases not matched to a gene. Germline CDR1 and CDR2: MRHNA and SNTAGT. CDR3 length equals 15 residues. CDR3 DNA sequence: TGTGCCAGCAGTGAGGCGGCGGGGGGTTCGAATGAGCAGTTCTTC. This sequence encodes CASSEAAGGSNEQFF.

The J gene is TRBJ2-3, the V gene TRBV7-9, with TRBD2 matching over 16 bases. Germline loops: CDR1 SEHNR, CDR2 FQNEAQ (reference sequence). This CDR3 spans 16 amino acids. V was clipped by 5 bases and J by 4 bases; unmatched bases: 3. The CDR3 loop reads CASSPGLAGGADTQYF. CDR3 in DNA: TGTGCCAGCAGCCCGGGACTAGCGGGGGGGGCAGATACGCAGTATTTT.

This clone has a single count. The CDR3 loop reads CASSLVRREGSGETQYF. Written as DNA, the CDR3 is TGCGCCAGCAGCTTGGTTCGGCGGGAGGGTTCCGGAGAGACCCAGTACTTC. The chain employs TRBV5-1 and TRBJ2-5, with 9 bases matching TRBD2. V was pared by 0 bases and J by 4 bases, with 10 bases of the junction left unmatched. Germline V gives CDR1 SGHRS, CDR2 YFSETQ. The CDR3 totals 17 residues.

The V call is TRBV16, the J call TRBJ2-7; TRBD1 matches at 9 bases. The CDR3 length is 15 residues. Germline V gene sequence: CDR1 KGHSY, CDR2 FQNENV. With 3 bases clipped from V and 6 bases from J, the junction kept 9 bases outside the gene matches. The CDR3: CASSQPPGQGSEQYF. Here the CDR3 DNA reads TGTGCCAGCAGCCAGCCCCCGGGACAGGGTTCCGAGCAGTACTTC.

This chain joins TRBV30 and TRBJ2-3, with TRBD2 matching 9 bases. Unmatched junction bases numbered 15, after V lost 0 bases and J lost 5 bases. CDR1 is GTSNPN, CDR2 SVGIG, per germline (reference sequence). The CDR3 is 18 residues long. The CDR3 here is CAWSVLGGRGAEGDTQYF. DNA for the CDR3: TGTGCCTGGAGTGTACTGGGCGGGAGGGGGGCCGAGGGAGATACGCAGTATTTT.

This rearrangement joins TRBV19 to TRBJ1-5, with TRBD1 as a possible D gene (6 bases). The CDR3 runs to 14 residues. The V end was cut by 5 bases, the J end by 3 bases, with 11 bases between. Germline CDR1 reads LNHDA; CDR2 reads SQIVND (reference sequence). CDR3 sequence (DNA): TGTGCCAGTAGTCCGGACAGCTACAATCAGCCCCAGCATTTT. It encodes CASSPDSYNQPQHF.

The chain is built from TRBV15 and TRBJ2-1, with TRBD2 matching 8 bases. CDR3 size: 14 residues. Germline V gene data show CDR1 as LNHNV and CDR2 as YYDKDF (reference sequence). After removal of 5 bases from V and 3 bases from J, the junction contained 3 bases not matched to a gene. Here the CDR3 DNA reads TGTGCCACCAGCCGGACTAGCAGCTACAATGAGCAGTTCTTC. Protein product: CATSRTSSYNEQFF.

This chain joins TRBV30 and TRBJ2-7; 7 bases are a match to TRBD1. The CDR3 has 14 amino acids. The germline CDR1 and CDR2 sequences are GTSNPN and SVGIG (reference sequence). Losses at the gene ends were 3 bases for V and 6 bases for J; bases not matched to a gene: 11. The CDR3 sequence: CAWSATLRQGEQYF. CDR3 bases: TGTGCCTGGAGCGCCACGCTGAGACAGGGCGAGCAGTACTTC.

The J gene is TRBJ2-7, the V gene TRBV10-3, with TRBD1 identical over 7 bases. CDR1 and CDR2 from the germline V gene are ENHRY and SYGVKD. Trimming took 8 bases from V and 4 from J; bases not matched to a gene: 23. The CDR3 loop spans 18 amino acids. The CDR3 here is CAIRPDLGASRGTYEQYF. The CDR3 DNA reads TGTGCCATCCGCCCGGATCTCGGTGCGAGCAGGGGGACGTACGAGCAGTACTTC.

The rearrangement links TRBV28 to TRBJ2-7; D remains unclear. The germline CDR1 and CDR2 sequences are MDHEN and SYDVKM. V gave up 5 bases and J gave up 1 base, with 21 bases separating them. This CDR3 is 17 amino acids long. CDR3 coding DNA: TGTGCCAGCAGTCCCACCCGACTTGCGGCCCGTTCCTACGAGCAGTACTTC. Translated: CASSPTRLAARSYEQYF.